This TCR beta chain was profiled in a study of blood T cells in healthy people across ages (dated by TCRdb to between 2015 and 2016). In terms of the full investigation: In model experiments, roughly one uniquely barcoded TCR beta cDNA molecule per two T cells was captured by template switching. Donors were grouped into four age groups: young (average approximately 16 years), middle-aged (less than 40), aged (roughly 67) and long-lived (just over 80). The study measured age-related changes in TCR beta repertoire diversity using deep sequencing normalized with unique cDNA molecular identifiers. For two donors (one aged 18 to 30 and one aged 80 or older), the study analyzed two additional independent replicas of 1 million unique cDNA reads from the same blood draw. To avoid experimental bias, donors of different ages were spread randomly across the sequencing lanes.

Libraries were made using 5' RACE. Sequencing instrument: Illumina HiSeq 2500. The second PCR ran for about 6 to 11 cycles and used a J-beta primer mix along with a sample-barcoded 5' primer. Each TCR beta cDNA molecule received a unique molecular identifier from a template-switch 5' adaptor carrying 12 random nucleotides. Each sample yielded at least 2.5 million CDR3-containing paired-end reads. The Mint cDNA synthesis kit, primed by a TRBC-specific oligonucleotide, was used to synthesize first-strand cDNA from all RNA. Following uracil-DNA glycosylase treatment, all cDNA underwent a first 18-cycle PCR with the universal primers M1SS and BC2_uni_R. In the source study's methods: Each sample was normalized by randomly selecting 1 million high-quality reads, each carrying a distinct molecular identifier. Reads sharing molecular identifiers were discarded rather than binned into consensus sequences. CDR3 identification, clonotype clustering and error correction used MiTCR with a Q25 quality threshold and the strictest error-elimination algorithm. A nonparametric unseen species model with Euler transformation was used to estimate a lower bound on total TCR beta diversity. TCRdb reworked the public reads: Q25 trimming with fastp, MiXCR clone assembly, productive beta chains retained. Rows with a matching CDR3 protein are joined into one entry that keeps the most common DNA and genes. The V and J calls come from TCRdb's annotation, not from the publication. This sample has more than 800,000 distinct CDR3 sequences in its table, and about 28% of those were observed once. The ten top clones hold 17% of the sample.

The 35 to 40 donors, aged 6 to 90 years, were systemically healthy Caucasian individuals from Russia. Each donor gave ten milliliters of peripheral blood, collected into EDTA-treated Vacutainer tubes. Ficoll-Paque density-gradient centrifugation was used to isolate PBMCs, with at least 6 million per sample. Total RNA, at least 5 micrograms per sample, was extracted from PBMCs with Trizol reagent. For every donor, flow cytometry on a PBMC aliquot measured the percentage of naive CD45RAhigh/CD27high T cells. Looking up the germline V gene yields CDR1 KGHDR and CDR2 SFDVKD. After removal of 5 bases from V and 8 bases from J, the junction retains 9 bases not matched to a gene. The CDR3 starts with the cysteine, ends with the phenylalanine, and has 15 residues. Kept here is only the CDR3 DNA, which spans 45 bases and is read in frame from base 1. This clonotype has at least ten counts. This clone's antigen is unknown. Base quality data are lacking; no much larger clone is found one base away.

Beyond this particular receptor, the publication reports: Since profiling was done on bulk unsorted PBMCs, naive and antigen-experienced compartments could not be conclusively compared. Estimates of total diversity based on one million sequenced T cells were regarded as lower bounds and as underestimates. Donor CMV infection status was unknown, potentially confounding age-related changes in expanded clonotypes. Compared with the aged group, the long-lived group had more naive CD4+ T cells, fewer expanded clones and increased TCR diversity, suggesting age selection. There was a strong correlation between observed TCR beta diversity and the percentage of naive T cells measured by flow cytometry. As age increased, observed TCR beta diversity per million T cells dropped in a roughly linear way, and a significant reduction was already evident by age 40.

The rearranged segments are TRBV24-1 and TRBJ2-1; 9 nucleotides in the junction match TRBD2. The sample consisted of blood. This TCR came from a woman aged 80 or over in good health. The nucleotide sequence is TGTGCCACCAGTGCACCGGGGACTAGCCTCTATGAGCAGTTCTTC. It encodes CATSAPGTSLYEQFF.